The clone carrying this T cell receptor (beta chain) has just a few counts. The antigen is unknown. TCRdb reprocessed the reads with MiXCR, giving one entry per CDR3 protein. The sample lists approximately 730,000 distinct CDR3 sequences; about 28% were seen once. The data are from a study of T cell repertoires in cytomegalovirus infection. Study summary: Selection of CMV epitopes for the study included recently identified HLA-C-restricted and well-studied HLA-B-restricted ones. Shared public TCR beta signatures pointed to both CMV infection and a matching HLA type.

V trimming: 2 bases; J trimming: 3 bases; junction bases outside the gene matches: 4. The CDR3 has 15 amino acids. General study results and limits: What dominated the ex vivo response were HLA-C-restricted CMV-specific TCR beta clonotypes.

This sequence originates from a human donor in good health (CMV status not recorded). Some clones in this sample may be carry-over from other donors' samples. The chain is built from TRBV12-3 or TRBV12-4 and TRBJ2-1; TRBD1 matches 7 bases. The sequenced sample was cultured CD8+ T cells from PBMCs, obtained from culture after CMV antigen stimulation. The CDR3 nucleotides are TGTGCCAGCAGTTTAACAGGGGAGAACTACAATGAGCAGTTCTTC. As protein: CASSLTGENYNEQFF.